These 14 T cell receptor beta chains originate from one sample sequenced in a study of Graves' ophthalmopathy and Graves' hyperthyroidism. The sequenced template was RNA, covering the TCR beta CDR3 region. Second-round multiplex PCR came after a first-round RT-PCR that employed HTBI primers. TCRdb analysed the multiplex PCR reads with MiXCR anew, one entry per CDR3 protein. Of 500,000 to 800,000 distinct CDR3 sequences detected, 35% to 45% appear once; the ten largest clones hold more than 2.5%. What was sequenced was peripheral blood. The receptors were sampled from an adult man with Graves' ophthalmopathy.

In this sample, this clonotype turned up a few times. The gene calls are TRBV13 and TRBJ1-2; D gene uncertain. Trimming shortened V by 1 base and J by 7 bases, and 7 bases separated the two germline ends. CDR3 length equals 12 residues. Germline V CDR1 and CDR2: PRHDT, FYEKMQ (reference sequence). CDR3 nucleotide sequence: TGTGCCAGCAGCTTAGAAGGGTTTGGCTACACCTTC. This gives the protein CASSLEGFGYTF. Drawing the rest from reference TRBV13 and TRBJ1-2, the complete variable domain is AAGVIQSPRHLIKEKRETATLKCYPIPRHDTVYWYQQGPGQDPQFLISFYEKMQSDKGSIPDRFSAQQFSDYHSELNMSSLELGDSALYFCASSLEGFGYTFGSGTRLTVV.

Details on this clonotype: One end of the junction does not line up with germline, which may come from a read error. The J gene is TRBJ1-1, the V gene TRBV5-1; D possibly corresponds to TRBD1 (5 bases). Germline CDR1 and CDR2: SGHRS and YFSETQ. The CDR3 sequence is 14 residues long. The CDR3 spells CASNLGGWGTEAFF. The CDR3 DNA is TGCGCCAGCAACTTGGGGGGGTGGGGCACTGAAGCTTTCTTT.

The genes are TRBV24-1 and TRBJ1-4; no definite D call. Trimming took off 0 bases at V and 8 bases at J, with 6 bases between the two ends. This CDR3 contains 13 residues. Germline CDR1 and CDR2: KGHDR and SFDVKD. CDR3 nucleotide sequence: TGTGCCACCAGTGATTTGCCCGGGGAAAAACTGTTTTTT. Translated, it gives CATSDLPGEKLFF.

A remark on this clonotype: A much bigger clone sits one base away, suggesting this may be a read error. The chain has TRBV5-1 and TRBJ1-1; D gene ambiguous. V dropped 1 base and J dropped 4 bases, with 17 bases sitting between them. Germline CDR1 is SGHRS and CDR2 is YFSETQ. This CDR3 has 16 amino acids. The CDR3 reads CASSLPTSGGSTEAFF. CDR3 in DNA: TGCGCCAGCAGCTTGCCCACCTCCGGCGGTAGCACTGAAGCTTTCTTT.

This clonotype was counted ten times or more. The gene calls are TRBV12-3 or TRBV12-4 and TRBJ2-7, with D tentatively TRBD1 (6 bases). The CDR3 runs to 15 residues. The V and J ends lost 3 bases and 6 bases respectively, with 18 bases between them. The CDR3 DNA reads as TGTGCCAGCAGTTTGGGCCGGGACACGGTAATCGAGCAGTACTTC. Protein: CASSLGRDTVIEQYF.

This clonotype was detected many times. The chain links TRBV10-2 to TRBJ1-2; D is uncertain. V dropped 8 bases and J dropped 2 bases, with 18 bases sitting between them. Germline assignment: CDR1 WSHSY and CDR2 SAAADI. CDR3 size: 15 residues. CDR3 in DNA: TGCGCCAGCCGTCGGTCGGCAAGGTCAAACTATGGCTACACCTTC. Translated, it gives CASRRSARSNYGYTF.

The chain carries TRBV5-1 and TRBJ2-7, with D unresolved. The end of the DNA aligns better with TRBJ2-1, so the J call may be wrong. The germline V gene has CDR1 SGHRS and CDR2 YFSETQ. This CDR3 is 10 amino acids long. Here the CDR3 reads CSLGGGEQFF. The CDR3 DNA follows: TGCTCCCTGGGTGGCGGAGAGCAGTTCTTC.

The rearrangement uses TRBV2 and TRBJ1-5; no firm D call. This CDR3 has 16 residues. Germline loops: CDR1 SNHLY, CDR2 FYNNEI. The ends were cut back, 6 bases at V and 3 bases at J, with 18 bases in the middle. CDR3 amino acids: CASSPELTFYNQPQHF. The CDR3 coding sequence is TGTGCCAGCAGCCCAGAATTAACGTTCTACAATCAGCCCCAGCATTTT.

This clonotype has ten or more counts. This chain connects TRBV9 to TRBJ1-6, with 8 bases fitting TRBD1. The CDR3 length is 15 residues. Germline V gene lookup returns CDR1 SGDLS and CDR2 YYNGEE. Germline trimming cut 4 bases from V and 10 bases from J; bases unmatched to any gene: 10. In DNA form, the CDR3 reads TGTGCCAGCAGCCAGGGGGCAGGGGAGAACTCACCCCTCCACTTT. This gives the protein CASSQGAGENSPLHF. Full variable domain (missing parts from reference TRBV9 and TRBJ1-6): DSGVTQTPKHLITATGQRVTLRCSPRSGDLSVYWYQQSLDQGLQFLIQYYNGEERAKGNILERFSAQQFPDLHSELNLSSLELGDSALYFCASSQGAGENSPLHFGNGTRLTVT.

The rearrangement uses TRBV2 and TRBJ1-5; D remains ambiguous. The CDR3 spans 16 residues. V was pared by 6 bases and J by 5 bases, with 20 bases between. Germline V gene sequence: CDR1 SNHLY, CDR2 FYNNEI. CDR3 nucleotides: TGTGCCAGCAGCCTTACACAAGGGTTGGTAGATCAGCCCCAGCATTTT. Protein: CASSLTQGLVDQPQHF.

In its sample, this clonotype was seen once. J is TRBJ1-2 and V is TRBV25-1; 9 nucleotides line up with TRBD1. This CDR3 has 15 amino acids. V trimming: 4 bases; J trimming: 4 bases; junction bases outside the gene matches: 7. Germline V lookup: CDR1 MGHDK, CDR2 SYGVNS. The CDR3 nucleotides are TGTGCCAGCAGTGGATCAGGGACAGGGATCTATGGCTACACCTTC. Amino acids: CASSGSGTGIYGYTF.

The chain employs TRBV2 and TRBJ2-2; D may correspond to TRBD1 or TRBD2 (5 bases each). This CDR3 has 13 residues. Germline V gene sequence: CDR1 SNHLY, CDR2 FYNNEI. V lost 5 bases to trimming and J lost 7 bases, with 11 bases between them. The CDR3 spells CASSSRDGGELFF. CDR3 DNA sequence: TGTGCCAGCAGTTCCCGGGACGGCGGGGAGCTGTTTTTT. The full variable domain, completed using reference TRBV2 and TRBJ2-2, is EPEVTQTPSHQVTQMGQEVILRCVPISNHLYFYWYRQILGQKVEFLVSFYNNEISEKSEIFDDQFSVERPDGSNFTLKIRSTKLEDSAMYFCASSSRDGGELFFGEGSRLTVL.

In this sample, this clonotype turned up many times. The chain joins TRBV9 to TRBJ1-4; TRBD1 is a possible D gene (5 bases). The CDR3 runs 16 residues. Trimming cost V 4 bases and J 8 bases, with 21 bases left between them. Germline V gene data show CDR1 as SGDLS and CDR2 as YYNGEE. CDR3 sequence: CASSTRDGLPREKLFF. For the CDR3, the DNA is TGTGCCAGCAGCACCAGGGACGGACTGCCAAGGGAAAAACTGTTTTTT. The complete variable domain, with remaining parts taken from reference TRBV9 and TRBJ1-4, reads DSGVTQTPKHLITATGQRVTLRCSPRSGDLSVYWYQQSLDQGLQFLIQYYNGEERAKGNILERFSAQQFPDLHSELNLSSLELGDSALYFCASSTRDGLPREKLFFGSGTQLSVL.

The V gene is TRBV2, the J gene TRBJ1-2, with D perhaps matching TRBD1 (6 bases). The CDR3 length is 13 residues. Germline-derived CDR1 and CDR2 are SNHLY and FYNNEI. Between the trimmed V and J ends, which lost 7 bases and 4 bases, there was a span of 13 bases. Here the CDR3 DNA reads TGTGCCAGCACTAGACAGGAACTCTATGGCTACACCTTC. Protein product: CASTRQELYGYTF. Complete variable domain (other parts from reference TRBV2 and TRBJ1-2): EPEVTQTPSHQVTQMGQEVILRCVPISNHLYFYWYRQILGQKVEFLVSFYNNEISEKSEIFDDQFSVERPDGSNFTLKIRSTKLEDSAMYFCASTRQELYGYTFGSGTRLTVV.